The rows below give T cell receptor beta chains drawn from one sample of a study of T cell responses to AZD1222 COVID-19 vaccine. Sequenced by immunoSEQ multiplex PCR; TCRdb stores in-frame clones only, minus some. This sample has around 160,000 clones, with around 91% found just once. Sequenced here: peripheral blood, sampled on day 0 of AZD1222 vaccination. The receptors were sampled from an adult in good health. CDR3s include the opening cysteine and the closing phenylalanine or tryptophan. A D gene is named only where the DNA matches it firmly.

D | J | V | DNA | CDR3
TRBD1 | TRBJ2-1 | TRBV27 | TGTGCCAGCTGGGACAGGGAAAATGAGCAGTTCTTC | CASWDRENEQFF
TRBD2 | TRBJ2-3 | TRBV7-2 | TGTGCCAGCCGCCCTAGCGGGAGGACCACAGATACGCAGTATTTT | CASRPSGRTTDTQYF
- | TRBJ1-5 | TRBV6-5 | TGTGCCAGCCAATTCGACACGGCGCCCAGGCAGCCCCAGCATTTT | CASQFDTAPRQPQHF
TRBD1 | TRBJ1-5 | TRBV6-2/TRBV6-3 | TGTGCCAGCAGCAAGACACAGGGGTGGCCCCAGCATTTT | CASSKTQGWPQHF
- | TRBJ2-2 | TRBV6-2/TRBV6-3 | TGTGCCAGCAGTGACTGGGATCGTGGCACCGGGGAGCTGTTTTTT | CASSDWDRGTGELFF
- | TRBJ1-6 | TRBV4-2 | TGTGCCAGCAGCCAACCCGGGTCAGGTGATTCACCCCTCCACTTT | CASSQPGSGDSPLHF
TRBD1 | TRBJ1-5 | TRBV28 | TGTGCCAGCAGTTCCCCGGACAGGTCGGAATACAATCAGCCCCAGCATTTT | CASSSPDRSEYNQPQHF
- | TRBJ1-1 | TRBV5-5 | TGTGCCAGCAGTCGGGACCTGGTGGCTTTCTTT | CASSRDLVAFF
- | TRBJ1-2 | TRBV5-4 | TGTGCCAGCAGCTTTGGGGGACTAACGAACTATGGCTACACCTTC | CASSFGGLTNYGYTF
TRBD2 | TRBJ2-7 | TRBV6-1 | TGTGCCAGCAGTGATGGGTGGGGGAGGGTCGCGCCCTACGAGCAGTACTTC | CASSDGWGRVAPYEQYF